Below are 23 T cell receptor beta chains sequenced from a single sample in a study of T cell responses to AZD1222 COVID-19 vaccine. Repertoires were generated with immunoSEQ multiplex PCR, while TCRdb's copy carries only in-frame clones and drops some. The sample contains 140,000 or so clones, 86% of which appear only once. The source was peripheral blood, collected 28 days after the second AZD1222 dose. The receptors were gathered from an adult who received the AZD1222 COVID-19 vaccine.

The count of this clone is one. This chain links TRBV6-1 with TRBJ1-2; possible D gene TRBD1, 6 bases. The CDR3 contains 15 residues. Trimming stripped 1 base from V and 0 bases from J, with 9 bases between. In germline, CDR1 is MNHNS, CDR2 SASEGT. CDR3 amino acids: CASSEVGGANYGYTF. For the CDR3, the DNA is TGTGCCAGCAGTGAAGTGGGGGGCGCTAACTATGGCTACACCTTC.

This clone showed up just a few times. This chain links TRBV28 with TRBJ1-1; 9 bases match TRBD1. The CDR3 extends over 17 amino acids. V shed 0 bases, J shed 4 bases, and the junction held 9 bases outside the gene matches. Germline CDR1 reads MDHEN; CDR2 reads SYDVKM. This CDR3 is CASSLWDRGKSSTEAFF. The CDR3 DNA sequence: TGTGCCAGCAGTTTATGGGACAGGGGAAAGTCGAGCACTGAAGCTTTCTTT.

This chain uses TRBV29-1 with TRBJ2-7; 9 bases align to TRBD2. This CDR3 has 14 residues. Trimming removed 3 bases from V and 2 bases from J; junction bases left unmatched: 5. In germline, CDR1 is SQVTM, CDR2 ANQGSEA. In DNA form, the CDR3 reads TGCAGCGTTGAGGTAGCGGGAGTCCCCTACGAGCAGTACTTC. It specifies CSVEVAGVPYEQYF.

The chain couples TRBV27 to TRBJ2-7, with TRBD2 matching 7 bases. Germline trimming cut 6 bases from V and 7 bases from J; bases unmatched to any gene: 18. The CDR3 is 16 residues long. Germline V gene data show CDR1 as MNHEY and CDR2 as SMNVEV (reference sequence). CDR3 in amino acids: CASSLVVASGPEEQYF. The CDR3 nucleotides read TGTGCCAGCAGCCTAGTGGTGGCTAGCGGACCAGAGGAGCAGTACTTC.

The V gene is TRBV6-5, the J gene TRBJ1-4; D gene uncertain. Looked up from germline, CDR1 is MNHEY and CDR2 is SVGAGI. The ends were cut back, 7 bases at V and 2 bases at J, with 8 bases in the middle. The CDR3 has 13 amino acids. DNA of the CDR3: TGTGCCAGCAATCCAACTACTAATGAAAAACTGTTTTTT. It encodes CASNPTTNEKLFF.

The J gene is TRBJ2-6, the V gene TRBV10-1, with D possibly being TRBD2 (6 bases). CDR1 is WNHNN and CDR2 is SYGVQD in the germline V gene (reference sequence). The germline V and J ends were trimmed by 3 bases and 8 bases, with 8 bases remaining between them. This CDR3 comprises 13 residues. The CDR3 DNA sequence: TGCGCCAGCAGTGAAGGGGACTCCAACGTCCTGACTTTC. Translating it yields CASSEGDSNVLTF.

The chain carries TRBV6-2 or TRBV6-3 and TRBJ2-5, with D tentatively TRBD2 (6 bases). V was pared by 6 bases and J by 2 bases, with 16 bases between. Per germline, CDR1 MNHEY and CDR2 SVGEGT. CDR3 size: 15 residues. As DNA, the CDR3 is TGTGCCAGCAGCCGCTTGACGGGGAGGCAAGAGACCCAGTACTTC. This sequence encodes CASSRLTGRQETQYF.

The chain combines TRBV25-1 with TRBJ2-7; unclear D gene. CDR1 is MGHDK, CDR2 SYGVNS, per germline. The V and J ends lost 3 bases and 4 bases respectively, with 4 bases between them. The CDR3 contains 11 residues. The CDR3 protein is CASSETYEQYF. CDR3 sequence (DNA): TGTGCCAGCAGTGAGACTTACGAGCAGTACTTC.

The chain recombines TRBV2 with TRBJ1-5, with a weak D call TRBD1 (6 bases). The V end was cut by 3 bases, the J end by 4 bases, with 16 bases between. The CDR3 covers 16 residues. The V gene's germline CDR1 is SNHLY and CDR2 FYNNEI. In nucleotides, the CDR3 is TGTGCCAGCAGTGACGCCTTTATAGGGGGGAATCAGCCCCAGCATTTT. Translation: CASSDAFIGGNQPQHF. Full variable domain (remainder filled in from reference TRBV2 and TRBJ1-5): EPEVTQTPSHQVTQMGQEVILRCVPISNHLYFYWYRQILGQKVEFLVSFYNNEISEKSEIFDDQFSVERPDGSNFTLKIRSTKLEDSAMYFCASSDAFIGGNQPQHFGDGTRLSIL.

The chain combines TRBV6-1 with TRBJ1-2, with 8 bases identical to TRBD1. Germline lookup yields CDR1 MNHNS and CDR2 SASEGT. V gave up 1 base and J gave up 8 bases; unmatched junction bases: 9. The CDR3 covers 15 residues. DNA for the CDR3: TGTGCCAGCAGTGAAGACCCAGGGGGCATACAAGGCTACACCTTC. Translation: CASSEDPGGIQGYTF.

The CDR3 loop reads CATSEGAYTDTQYF. In DNA, the CDR3 is TGTGCCACCAGTGAGGGGGCTTACACAGATACGCAGTATTTT. The chain combines TRBV24-1 with TRBJ2-3; the D gene is possibly TRBD1 (6 bases). The germline V gene encodes CDR1 KGHDR and CDR2 SFDVKD. V lost 4 bases, J lost 2 bases, and 9 bases lay in between. There are 14 residues in the CDR3.

The CDR3 region is CASSDGGNTIYF. The CDR3 nucleotides are TGTGCCAGCAGTGACGGGGGAAACACCATATATTTT. The rearrangement links TRBV6-1 to TRBJ1-3; D unresolved. The CDR3 loop spans 12 amino acids. Trimming cost V 3 bases and J 4 bases, with 4 bases left between them. Germline V gene lookup returns CDR1 MNHNS and CDR2 SASEGT.

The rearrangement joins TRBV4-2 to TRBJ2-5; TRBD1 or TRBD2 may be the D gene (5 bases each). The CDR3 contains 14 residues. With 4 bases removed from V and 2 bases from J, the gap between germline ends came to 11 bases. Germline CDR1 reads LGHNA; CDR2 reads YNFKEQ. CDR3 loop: CASSPGPYQETQYF. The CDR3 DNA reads TGTGCCAGCAGCCCGGGGCCGTATCAAGAGACCCAGTACTTC.

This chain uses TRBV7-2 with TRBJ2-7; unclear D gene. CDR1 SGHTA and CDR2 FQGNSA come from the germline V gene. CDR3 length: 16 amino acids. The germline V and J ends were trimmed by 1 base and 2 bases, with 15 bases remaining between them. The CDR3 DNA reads TGTGCCAGCAGCTTAGAAGCCCCGACGTCCCCCTACGAGCAGTACTTC. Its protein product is CASSLEAPTSPYEQYF.

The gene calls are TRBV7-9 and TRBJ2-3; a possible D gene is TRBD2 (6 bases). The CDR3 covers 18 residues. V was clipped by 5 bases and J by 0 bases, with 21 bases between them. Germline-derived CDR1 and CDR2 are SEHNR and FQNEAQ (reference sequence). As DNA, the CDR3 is TGTGCCAGCAGCCCCCTCTTGGGGAGGAGCGCTAGCACAGATACGCAGTATTTT. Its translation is CASSPLLGRSASTDTQYF. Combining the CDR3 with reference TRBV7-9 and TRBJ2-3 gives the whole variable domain DTGVSQNPRHKITKRGQNVTFRCDPISEHNRLYWYRQTLGQGPEFLTYFQNEAQLEKSRLLSDRFSAERPKGSFSTLEIQRTEQGDSAMYLCASSPLLGRSASTDTQYFGPGTRLTVL.

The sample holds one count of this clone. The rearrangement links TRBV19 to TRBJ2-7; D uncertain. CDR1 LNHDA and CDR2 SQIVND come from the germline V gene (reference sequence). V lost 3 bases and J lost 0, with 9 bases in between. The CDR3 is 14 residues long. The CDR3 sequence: CASSIGLFSYEQYF. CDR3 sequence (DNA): TGTGCCAGTAGTATTGGGCTTTTCTCCTACGAGCAGTACTTC.

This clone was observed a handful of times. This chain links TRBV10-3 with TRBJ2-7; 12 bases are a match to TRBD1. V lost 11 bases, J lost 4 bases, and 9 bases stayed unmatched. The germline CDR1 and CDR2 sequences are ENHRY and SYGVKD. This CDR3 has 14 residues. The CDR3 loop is CAAATGQGAYEQYF. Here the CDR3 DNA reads TGTGCCGCTGCGACGGGACAGGGGGCTTACGAGCAGTACTTC.

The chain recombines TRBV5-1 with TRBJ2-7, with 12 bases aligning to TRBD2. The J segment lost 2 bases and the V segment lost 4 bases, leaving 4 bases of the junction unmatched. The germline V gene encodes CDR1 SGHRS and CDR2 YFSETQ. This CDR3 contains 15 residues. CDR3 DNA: TGCGCCAGCAGCCCTGGACTAGCGGGGACCTACGAGCAGTACTTC. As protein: CASSPGLAGTYEQYF.

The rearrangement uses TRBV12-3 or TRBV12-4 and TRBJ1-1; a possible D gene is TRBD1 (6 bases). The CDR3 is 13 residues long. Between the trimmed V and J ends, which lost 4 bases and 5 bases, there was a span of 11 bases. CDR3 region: CASSYGGGTEAFF. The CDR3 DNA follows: TGTGCCAGCAGTTATGGGGGCGGGACTGAAGCTTTCTTT.

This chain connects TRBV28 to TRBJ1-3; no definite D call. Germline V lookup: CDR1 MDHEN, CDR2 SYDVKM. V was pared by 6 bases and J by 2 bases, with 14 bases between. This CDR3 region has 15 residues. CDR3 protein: CASSSSSEAGNTIYF. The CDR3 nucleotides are TGTGCCAGCAGCTCCTCCTCGGAGGCTGGAAACACCATATATTTT.

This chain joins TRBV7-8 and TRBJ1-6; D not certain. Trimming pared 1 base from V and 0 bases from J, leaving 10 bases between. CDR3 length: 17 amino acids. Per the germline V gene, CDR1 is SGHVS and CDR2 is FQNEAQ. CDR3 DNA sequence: TGTGCCAGCAGCTTAGAGGCACTGAGCTCCTATAATTCACCCCTCCACTTT. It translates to CASSLEALSSYNSPLHF.

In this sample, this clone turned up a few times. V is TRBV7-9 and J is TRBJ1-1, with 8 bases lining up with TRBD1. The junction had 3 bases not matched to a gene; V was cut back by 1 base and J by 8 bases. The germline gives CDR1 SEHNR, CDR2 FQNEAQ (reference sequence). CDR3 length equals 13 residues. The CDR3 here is CASSLGGDREAFF. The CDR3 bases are TGTGCCAGCAGCTTAGGAGGGGACAGGGAAGCTTTCTTT.

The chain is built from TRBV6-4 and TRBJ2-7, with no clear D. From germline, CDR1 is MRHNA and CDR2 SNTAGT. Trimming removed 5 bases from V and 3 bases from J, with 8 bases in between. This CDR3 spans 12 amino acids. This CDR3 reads CASSQESYEQYF. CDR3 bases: TGTGCCAGCAGTCAGGAGAGCTACGAGCAGTACTTC.